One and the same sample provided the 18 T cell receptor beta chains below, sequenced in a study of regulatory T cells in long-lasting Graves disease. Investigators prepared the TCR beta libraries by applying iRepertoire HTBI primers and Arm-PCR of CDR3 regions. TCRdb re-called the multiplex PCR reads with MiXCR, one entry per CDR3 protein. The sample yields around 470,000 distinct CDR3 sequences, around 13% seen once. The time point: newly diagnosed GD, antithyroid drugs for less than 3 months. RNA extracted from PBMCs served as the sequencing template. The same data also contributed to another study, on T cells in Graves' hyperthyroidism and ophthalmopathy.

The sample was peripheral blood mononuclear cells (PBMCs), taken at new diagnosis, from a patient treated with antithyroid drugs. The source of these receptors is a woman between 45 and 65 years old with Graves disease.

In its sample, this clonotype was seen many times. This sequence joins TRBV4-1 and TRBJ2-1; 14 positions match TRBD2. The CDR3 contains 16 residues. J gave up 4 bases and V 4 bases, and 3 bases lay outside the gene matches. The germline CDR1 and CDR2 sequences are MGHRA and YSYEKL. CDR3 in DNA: TGCGCCAGCAGCCGAGGACTAGCGGGGGGATACAATGAGCAGTTCTTC. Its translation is CASSRGLAGGYNEQFF.

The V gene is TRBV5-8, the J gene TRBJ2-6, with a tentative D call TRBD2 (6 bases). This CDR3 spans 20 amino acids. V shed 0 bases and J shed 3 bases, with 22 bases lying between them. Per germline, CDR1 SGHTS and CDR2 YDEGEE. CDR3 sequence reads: CASSLVATWGRSVGANVLTF. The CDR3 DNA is TGTGCCAGCAGCTTGGTAGCCACGTGGGGGAGGTCTGTTGGGGCCAACGTCCTGACTTTC.

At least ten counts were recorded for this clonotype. The CDR3: CASSSESDEQFF. The CDR3 nucleotides are TGCGCCAGCAGTTCCGAAAGTGATGAGCAGTTCTTC. The J gene is TRBJ2-1, the V gene TRBV5-1, with D hard to call. This CDR3 comprises 12 residues. Germline V gene data show CDR1 as SGHRS and CDR2 as YFSETQ. The V and J ends lost 5 bases and 8 bases respectively, with 11 bases between them.

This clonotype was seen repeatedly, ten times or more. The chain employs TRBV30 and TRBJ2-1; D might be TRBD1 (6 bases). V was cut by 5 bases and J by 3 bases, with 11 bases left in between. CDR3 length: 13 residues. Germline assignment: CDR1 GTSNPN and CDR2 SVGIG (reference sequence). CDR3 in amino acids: CAWGRGRYNEQFF. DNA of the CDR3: TGTGCCTGGGGCAGGGGCCGCTACAATGAGCAGTTCTTC.

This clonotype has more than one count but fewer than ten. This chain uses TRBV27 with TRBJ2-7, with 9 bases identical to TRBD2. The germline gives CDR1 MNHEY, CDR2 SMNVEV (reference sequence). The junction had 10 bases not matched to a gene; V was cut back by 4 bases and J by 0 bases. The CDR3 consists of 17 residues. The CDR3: CASSSLAGYSASYEQYF. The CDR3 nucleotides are TGTGCCAGCAGTTCCCTAGCGGGATATTCGGCCTCCTACGAGCAGTACTTC.

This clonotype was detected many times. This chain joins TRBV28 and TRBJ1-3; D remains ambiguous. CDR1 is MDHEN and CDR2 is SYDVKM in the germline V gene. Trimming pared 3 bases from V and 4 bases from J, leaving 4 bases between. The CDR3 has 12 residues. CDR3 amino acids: CASSFPGNTIYF. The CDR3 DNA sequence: TGTGCCAGCAGTTTTCCGGGAAACACCATATATTTT.

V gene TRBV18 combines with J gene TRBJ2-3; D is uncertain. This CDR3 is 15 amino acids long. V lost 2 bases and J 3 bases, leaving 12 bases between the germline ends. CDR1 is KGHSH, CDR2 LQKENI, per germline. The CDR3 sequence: CASSPIPTGTDTQYF. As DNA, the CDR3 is TGTGCCAGCTCACCAATCCCGACTGGGACAGATACGCAGTATTTT.

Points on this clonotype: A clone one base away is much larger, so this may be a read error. The CDR3 nucleotides are TGTGCCAGCAGTCCCGGGGTGATCGCCTGCGAGCAGTACTTC. This translates into CASSPGVIACEQYF. The gene calls are TRBV28 and TRBJ2-7; perhaps TRBD2 as D (5 bases). Germline V gives CDR1 MDHEN, CDR2 SYDVKM. The CDR3 runs to 14 residues. V lost 5 bases and J 6 bases, leaving 17 bases between the germline ends.

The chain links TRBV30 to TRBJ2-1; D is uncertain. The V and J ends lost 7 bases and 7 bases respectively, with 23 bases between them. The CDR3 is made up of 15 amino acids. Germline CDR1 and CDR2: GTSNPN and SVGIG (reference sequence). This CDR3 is CASYGQRAFPNEQFF. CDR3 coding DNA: TGTGCCTCTTACGGGCAGAGAGCCTTTCCAAATGAGCAGTTCTTC.

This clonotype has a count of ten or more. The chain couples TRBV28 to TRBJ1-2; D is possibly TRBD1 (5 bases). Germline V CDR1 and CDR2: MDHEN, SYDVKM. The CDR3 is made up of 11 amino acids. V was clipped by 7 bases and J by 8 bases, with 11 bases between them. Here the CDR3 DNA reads TGTGCCAGCATAAGCAGGGCCGGCTACACCTTC. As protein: CASISRAGYTF.

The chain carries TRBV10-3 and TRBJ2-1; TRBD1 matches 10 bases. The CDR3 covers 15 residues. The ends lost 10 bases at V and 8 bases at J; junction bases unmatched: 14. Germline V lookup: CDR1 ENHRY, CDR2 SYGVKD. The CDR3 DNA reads TGTGCCACCCCCTCGGGACAGGGGACGATTTATGAGCAGTTCTTC. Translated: CATPSGQGTIYEQFF.

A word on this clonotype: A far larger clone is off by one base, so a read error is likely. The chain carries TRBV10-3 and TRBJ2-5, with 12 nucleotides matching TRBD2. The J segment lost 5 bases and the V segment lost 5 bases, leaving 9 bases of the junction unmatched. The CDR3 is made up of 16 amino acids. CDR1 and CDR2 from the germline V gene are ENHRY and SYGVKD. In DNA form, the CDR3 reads TGTGCCATCAGTATCGCGGGACTAGCGGGCCGGGAGACCCAGTACTTC. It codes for CAISIAGLAGRETQYF.

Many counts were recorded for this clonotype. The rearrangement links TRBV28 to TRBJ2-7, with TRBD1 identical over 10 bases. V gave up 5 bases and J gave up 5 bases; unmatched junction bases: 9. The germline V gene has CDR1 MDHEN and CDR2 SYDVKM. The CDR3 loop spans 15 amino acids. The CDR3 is CASSTPGQGYDEQYF. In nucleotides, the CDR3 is TGTGCCAGCAGTACTCCGGGACAGGGGTACGACGAGCAGTACTTC.

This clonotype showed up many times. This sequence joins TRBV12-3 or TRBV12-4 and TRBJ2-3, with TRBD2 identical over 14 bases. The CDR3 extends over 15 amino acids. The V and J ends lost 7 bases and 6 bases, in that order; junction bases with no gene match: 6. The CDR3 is CASKGTSGRYDTQYF. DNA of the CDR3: TGTGCCAGCAAAGGGACTAGCGGGAGATATGATACGCAGTATTTT.

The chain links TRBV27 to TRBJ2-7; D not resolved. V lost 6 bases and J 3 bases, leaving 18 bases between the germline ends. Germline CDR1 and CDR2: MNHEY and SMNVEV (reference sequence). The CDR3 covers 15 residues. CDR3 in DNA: TGTGCCAGCAGGCTTAGTAGGGCTGAAAGCTACGAGCAGTACTTC. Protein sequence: CASRLSRAESYEQYF.

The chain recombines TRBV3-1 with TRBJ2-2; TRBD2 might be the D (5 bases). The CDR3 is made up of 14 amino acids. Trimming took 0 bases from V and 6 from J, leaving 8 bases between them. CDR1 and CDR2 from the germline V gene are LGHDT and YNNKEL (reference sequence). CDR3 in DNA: TGTGCCAGCAGCCAAGACTCGGAGGCCGGGGAGCTGTTTTTT. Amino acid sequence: CASSQDSEAGELFF. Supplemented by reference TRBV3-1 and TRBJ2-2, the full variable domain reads DTAVSQTPKYLVTQMGNDKSIKCEQNLGHDTMYWYKQDSKKFLKIMFSYNNKELIINETVPNRFSPKSPDKAHLNLHINSLELGDSAVYFCASSQDSEAGELFFGEGSRLTVL.

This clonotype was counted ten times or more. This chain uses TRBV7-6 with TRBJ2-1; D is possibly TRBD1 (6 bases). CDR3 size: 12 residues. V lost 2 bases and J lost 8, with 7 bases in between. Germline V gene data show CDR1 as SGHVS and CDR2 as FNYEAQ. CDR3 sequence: CASSLKGDEQFF. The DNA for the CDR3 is TGTGCCAGCAGCTTAAAGGGGGATGAGCAGTTCTTC.

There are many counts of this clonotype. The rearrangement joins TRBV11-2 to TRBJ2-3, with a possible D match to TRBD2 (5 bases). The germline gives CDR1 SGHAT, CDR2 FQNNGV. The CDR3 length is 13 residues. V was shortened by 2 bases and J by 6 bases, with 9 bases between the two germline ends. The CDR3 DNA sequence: TGTGCCAGCAGCTTAAGGAAGCGGGATACGCAGTATTTT. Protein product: CASSLRKRDTQYF. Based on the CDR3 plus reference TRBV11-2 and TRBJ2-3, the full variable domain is EAGVAQSPRYKIIEKRQSVAFWCNPISGHATLYWYQQILGQGPKLLIQFQNNGVVDDSQLPKDRFSAERLKGVDSTLKIQPAKLEDSAVYLCASSLRKRDTQYFGPGTRLTVL.